Shown below are 8 T cell receptor beta chains from a single sample sequenced in a study of CD8 T cells in ankylosing spondylitis. Antigens of these TCRs are unknown. TCRdb called the 5' RACE reads again in MiXCR, with one record for every CDR3 protein. This sample yields fewer than 650,000 distinct CDR3 sequences, of which 12% are seen a single time; 6.8% belongs to the top ten. Study results and caveats: Characteristic of ankylosing spondylitis blood, it appeared, was a TCR beta motif comprising eight highly homologous variants.

Sequenced material: blood, either unsorted or a sorted T cell fraction (not recorded which). The receptor set was obtained from a male donor with ankylosing spondylitis.

In this sample, this clonotype turned up a few times. This chain links TRBV3-1 with TRBJ1-2, with D unresolved. Trimming shortened V by 5 bases and J by 4 bases, and 11 bases separated the two germline ends. CDR1 is LGHDT and CDR2 is YNNKEL in the germline V gene (reference sequence). The CDR3 is 13 amino acids. CDR3 DNA sequence: TGTGCCAGCAGCTTCCGGGCCTTCTATGGCTACACCTTC. This sequence encodes CASSFRAFYGYTF.

The chain is built from TRBV20-1 and TRBJ1-2, with 12 nucleotides matching TRBD1. Unmatched junction bases numbered 11, after V lost 1 base and J lost 2 bases. This CDR3 has 18 residues. Germline CDR1 is DFQATT and CDR2 is SNEGSKA (reference sequence). In DNA form, the CDR3 reads TGCAGTGCTAGAGTTGGGGACAGGGGGCCTGGTGGGAACTATGGCTACACCTTC. Protein sequence: CSARVGDRGPGGNYGYTF.

J is TRBJ2-1 and V is TRBV5-1; TRBD2 agrees at 13 bases. The CDR3 spans 15 residues. J lost 8 bases, V lost 2 bases, and 4 bases had no gene match. Germline CDR1 reads SGHRS; CDR2 reads YFSETQ. CDR3 in amino acids: CASSLLAGGGDEQFF. CDR3 bases: TGCGCCAGCAGCTTACTAGCGGGAGGGGGGGATGAGCAGTTCTTC.

This clonotype was found a few times. The genes are TRBV5-1 and TRBJ2-1; the D call may be TRBD1 or TRBD2 (5 bases each). Germline V lookup: CDR1 SGHRS, CDR2 YFSETQ. CDR3 length: 14 residues. V lost 0 bases, J lost 9 bases, and 13 bases lay in between. The CDR3 coding sequence is TGCGCCAGCAGCTTGGGGGACCTACTCACTGAGCAGTTCTTC. Translated, it gives CASSLGDLLTEQFF.

This clonotype was seen many times. The chain recombines TRBV5-6 with TRBJ2-1; 9 bases line up with TRBD2. V lost 0 bases, J lost 8 bases, and 9 bases stayed unmatched. The germline V gene encodes CDR1 SGHDT and CDR2 YYEEEE. The CDR3 extends over 16 amino acids. The CDR3 DNA follows: TGTGCCAGCAGCTTGGAGACCGGCGGGAGGGCGCATGAGCAGTTCTTC. Amino acid sequence: CASSLETGGRAHEQFF.

This clonotype was recorded at least ten times. The V call is TRBV2, the J call TRBJ2-5; 9 bases line up with TRBD1. Per germline, CDR1 SNHLY and CDR2 FYNNEI. Unmatched junction bases numbered 10, after V lost 6 bases and J lost 5 bases. CDR3 length: 15 amino acids. As DNA, the CDR3 is TGTGCCAGCAGGGGACAGGGAGGACCCGGGGAGACCCAGTACTTC. It specifies CASRGQGGPGETQYF.

This chain joins TRBV5-1 and TRBJ2-1; 8 nucleotides agree with TRBD2. CDR1 and CDR2 (germline): SGHRS, YFSETQ. The CDR3 length is 14 residues. The ends lost 5 bases at V and 10 bases at J; junction bases unmatched: 11. DNA for the CDR3: TGCGCCAGCAGTCTAGGGGCGGGAGGCTGGGAGCAGTTCTTC. Amino acids: CASSLGAGGWEQFF.

V usage is TRBV6-5 and J usage is TRBJ2-7; perhaps D is TRBD1 or TRBD2 (5 bases each). Between the trimmed V and J ends, which lost 2 bases and 6 bases, there was a span of 8 bases. The CDR3 covers 12 residues. CDR1 MNHEY and CDR2 SVGAGI come from the germline V gene. The DNA for the CDR3 is TGTGCCAGCAGTTACAGGGACCGCGAGCAGTACTTC. Its translation is CASSYRDREQYF.